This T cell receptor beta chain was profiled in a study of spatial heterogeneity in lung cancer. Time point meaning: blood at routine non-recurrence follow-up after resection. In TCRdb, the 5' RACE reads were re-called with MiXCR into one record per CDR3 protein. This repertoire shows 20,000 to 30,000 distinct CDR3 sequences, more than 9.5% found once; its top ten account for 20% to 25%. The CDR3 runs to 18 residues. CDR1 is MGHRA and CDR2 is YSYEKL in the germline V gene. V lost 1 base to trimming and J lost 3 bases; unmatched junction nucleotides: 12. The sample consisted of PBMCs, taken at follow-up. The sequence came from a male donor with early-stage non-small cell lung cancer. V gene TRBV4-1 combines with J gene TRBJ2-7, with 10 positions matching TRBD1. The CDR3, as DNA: TGCGCCAGCAGCCAAGTACCCTTTCCGGGACAGGGGAACTACGAGCAGTACTTC. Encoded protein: CASSQVPFPGQGNYEQYF.